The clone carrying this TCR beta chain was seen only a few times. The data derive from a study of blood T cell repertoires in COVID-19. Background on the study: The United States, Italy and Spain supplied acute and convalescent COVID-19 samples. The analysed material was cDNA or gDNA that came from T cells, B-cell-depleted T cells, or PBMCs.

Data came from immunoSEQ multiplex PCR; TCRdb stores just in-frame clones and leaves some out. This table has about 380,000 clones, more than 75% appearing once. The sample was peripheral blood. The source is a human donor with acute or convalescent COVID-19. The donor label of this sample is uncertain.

The chain's CDR3 is CATSRGRNRGYNYGYTF. In nucleotides, the CDR3 is TGTGCCACCAGCAGAGGAAGGAACAGGGGTTATAACTATGGCTACACCTTC. The chain links TRBV15 to TRBJ1-2; 7 bases fit TRBD1. The V gene end was trimmed by 1 base and the J gene end by 1 base; junction bases not matched to a gene: 9. The CDR3 runs to 17 residues. In germline, CDR1 is LNHNV, CDR2 YYDKDF (reference sequence). The complete variable domain, with remaining parts taken from reference TRBV15 and TRBJ1-2, reads DAMVIQNPRYQVTQFGKPVTLSCSQTLNHNVMYWYQQKSSQAPKLLFHYYDKDFNNEADTPDNFQSRRPNTSFCFLDIRSPGLGDTAMYLCATSRGRNRGYNYGYTFGSGTRLTVV.